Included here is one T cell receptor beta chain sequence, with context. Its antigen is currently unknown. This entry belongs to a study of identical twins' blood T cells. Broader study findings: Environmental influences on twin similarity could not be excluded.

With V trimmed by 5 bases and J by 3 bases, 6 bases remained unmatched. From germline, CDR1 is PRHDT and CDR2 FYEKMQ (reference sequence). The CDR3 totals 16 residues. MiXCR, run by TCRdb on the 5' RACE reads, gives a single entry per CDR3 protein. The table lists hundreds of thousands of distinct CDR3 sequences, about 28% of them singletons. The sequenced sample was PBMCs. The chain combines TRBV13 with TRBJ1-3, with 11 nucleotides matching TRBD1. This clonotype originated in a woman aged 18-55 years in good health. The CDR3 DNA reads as TGTGCCAGCAGCGAGCGGACAGGGGGCTTTGGAAACACCATATATTTT. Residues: CASSERTGGFGNTIYF.